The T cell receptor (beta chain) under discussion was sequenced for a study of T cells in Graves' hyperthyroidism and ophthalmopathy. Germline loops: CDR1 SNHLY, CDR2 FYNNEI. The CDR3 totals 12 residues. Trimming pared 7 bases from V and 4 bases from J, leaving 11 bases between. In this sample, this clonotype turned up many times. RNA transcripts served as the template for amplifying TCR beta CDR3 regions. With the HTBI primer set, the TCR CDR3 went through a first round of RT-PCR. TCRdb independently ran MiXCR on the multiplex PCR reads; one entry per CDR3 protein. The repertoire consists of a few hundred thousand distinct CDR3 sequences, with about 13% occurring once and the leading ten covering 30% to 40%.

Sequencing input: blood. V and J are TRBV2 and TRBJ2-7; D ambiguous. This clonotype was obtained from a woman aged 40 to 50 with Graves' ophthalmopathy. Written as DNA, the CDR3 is TGTGCCAGCAAGTTGGTGGATTACGAGCAGTACTTC. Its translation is CASKLVDYEQYF.